Given below is one T cell receptor (beta chain) in context. The data are from a study of pediatric ulcerative colitis. With 7 bases clipped from V and 4 bases from J, the junction kept 10 bases outside the gene matches. This CDR3 region has 15 residues. Germline values: CDR1 LNHDA, CDR2 SQIVND (reference sequence). Sequencing depth was up to 500,000 reads per sample. Profiled with immunoSEQ multiplex PCR; TCRdb holds only in-frame clones, not every one. This sample has roughly 6,100 clones, with under 90% found just once. V and J are TRBV19 and TRBJ2-1; 7 bases are shared with TRBD2. The receptor's source is a girl under 18 who was a control in a study of pediatric ulcerative colitis. The sequencing input was blood. The CDR3 DNA is TGTGCCAGTAATACGGCGGGAGAGGGGTACAATGAGCAGTTCTTC. Encoded protein: CASNTAGEGYNEQFF.